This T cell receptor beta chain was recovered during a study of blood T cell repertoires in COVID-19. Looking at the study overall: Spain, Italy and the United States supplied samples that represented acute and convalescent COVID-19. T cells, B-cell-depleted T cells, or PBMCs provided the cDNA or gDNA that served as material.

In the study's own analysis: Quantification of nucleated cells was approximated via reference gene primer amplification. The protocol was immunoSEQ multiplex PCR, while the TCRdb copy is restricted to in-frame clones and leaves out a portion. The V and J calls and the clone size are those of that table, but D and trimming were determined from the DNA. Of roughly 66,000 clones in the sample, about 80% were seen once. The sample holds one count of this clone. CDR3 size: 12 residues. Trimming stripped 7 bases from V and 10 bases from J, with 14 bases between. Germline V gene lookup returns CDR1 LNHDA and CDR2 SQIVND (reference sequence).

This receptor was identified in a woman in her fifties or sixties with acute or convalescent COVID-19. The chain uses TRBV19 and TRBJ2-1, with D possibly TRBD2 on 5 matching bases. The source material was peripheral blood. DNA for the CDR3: TGTGCCAGTAATCAGAGGGATAGGGAGCAGTTCTTC. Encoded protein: CASNQRDREQFF.